The 8 T cell receptor beta chains below all came from one sample that was sequenced in a study of CD8 T cells in ankylosing spondylitis. TCRdb redid the calling of the 5' RACE reads with MiXCR, one entry per CDR3 protein. The sample contains about 360,000 distinct CDR3 sequences, more than 20% of which appear only once. Sample: blood, either unsorted or a sorted T cell fraction (not recorded which). The receptors shown here come from a male donor with ankylosing spondylitis or in good health (not recorded which).

Only a few counts were recorded for this clonotype. This chain links TRBV20-1 with TRBJ2-1; unclear D gene. The CDR3 totals 16 residues. The V end lost 3 bases, the J end lost 5 bases, and 20 bases lay between the germline ends. The V gene's germline CDR1 is DFQATT and CDR2 SNEGSKA (reference sequence). The CDR3 coding sequence is TGCAGTGCTAGGCCCTGGGCAGAAACCCTCCACAATGAGCAGTTCTTC. It is translated as CSARPWAETLHNEQFF.

This chain joins TRBV11-2 and TRBJ2-1; possibly TRBD2 for D (8 bases). Trimming took 4 bases from V and 9 from J, leaving 22 bases between them. The CDR3 runs 16 residues. Germline V gives CDR1 SGHAT, CDR2 FQNNGV. This CDR3 is CASSSPGGTRGLEQFF. DNA of the CDR3: TGTGCCAGCAGCTCTCCCGGGGGGACTAGGGGGCTTGAGCAGTTCTTC.

V and J are TRBV4-1 and TRBJ1-2; 7 bases match TRBD1. The J segment lost 2 bases and the V segment lost 3 bases, leaving 3 bases of the junction unmatched. This CDR3 contains 14 residues. Germline V gives CDR1 MGHRA, CDR2 YSYEKL. The CDR3 here is CASSHPGQNYGYTF. The CDR3 region has the DNA TGCGCCAGCAGCCACCCGGGACAGAACTATGGCTACACCTTC.

In this sample, this clonotype turned up a few times. The V call is TRBV3-1, the J call TRBJ2-2, with 8 positions matching TRBD2. Germline V CDR1 and CDR2: LGHDT, YNNKEL (reference sequence). Losses at the gene ends were 8 bases for V and 7 bases for J; bases not matched to a gene: 9. The CDR3 spans 14 residues. The CDR3 bases are TGTGCCAGCCACGGGGGGGATGAGGTCGGGGAGCTGTTTTTT. This gives the protein CASHGGDEVGELFF.

Many counts were recorded for this clonotype. V is TRBV12-3 or TRBV12-4 and J is TRBJ2-7, with TRBD2 matching 9 bases. The trim removed 3 bases at V and 6 bases at J, leaving 6 bases unmatched. The CDR3 totals 14 residues. The DNA of the CDR3 is TGTGCCAGCAGTTTTCAAGCGGGGGGTGGCGAGCAGTACTTC. Protein: CASSFQAGGGEQYF.

The V and J genes are TRBV15 and TRBJ2-1; 13 bases align to TRBD2. The CDR3 is 17 residues long. Trimming took 3 bases from V and 8 from J; bases not matched to a gene: 10. The germline gives CDR1 LNHNV, CDR2 YYDKDF (reference sequence). In DNA, the CDR3 is TGTGCCACCAGCAGGCAAGCACTAGCGGGGGGGCCGGATGAGCAGTTCTTC. Translated, it gives CATSRQALAGGPDEQFF.

This clonotype appeared a few times. V usage is TRBV20-1 and J usage is TRBJ2-7; 11 nucleotides agree with TRBD1. J gave up 3 bases and V 6 bases, and 13 bases lay outside the gene matches. This CDR3 region has 16 residues. The germline V gene encodes CDR1 DFQATT and CDR2 SNEGSKA (reference sequence). In DNA form, the CDR3 reads TGCAGTGCCGTACACCCGACCGGGACAGGGGGCTACGAGCAGTACTTC. This sequence encodes CSAVHPTGTGGYEQYF.

This clonotype was detected a few times. This chain joins TRBV7-9 and TRBJ2-1, with 8 bases identical to TRBD1. The germline CDR1 and CDR2 sequences are SEHNR and FQNEAQ (reference sequence). The CDR3 spans 17 residues. V shed 3 bases, J shed 7 bases, and the junction held 14 bases outside the gene matches. The CDR3, as DNA: TGTGCCAGCAGCTTGTTTCTAGTGGACAGGGTCGAGAATGAGCAGTTCTTC. This encodes CASSLFLVDRVENEQFF.